This T cell receptor beta chain originates from a study of Tregs in tolerant kidney transplant recipients. Unstimulated regulatory T cells (CD4+CD25+CD127-), CD4+CD25- non-regulatory cells, CD4 and CD8 cells were FACS-sorted from thawed PBMCs. Assay: immunoSEQ multiplex PCR; the TCRdb copy retains only in-frame clones and omits some. The sample comprises some 250,000 clones, roughly four fifths of which are singletons, and less than 0.75% rests with the top ten. The CDR3 is made up of 17 amino acids. Trimming cost V 1 base and J 0 bases; bases outside gene matches: 7. Germline assignment: CDR1 SGHRS and CDR2 YFSETQ. The study, taken as a whole, reports: Tregs expanded with activated donor B cells seemed most donor-specific. Findings come from small patient numbers and require larger validation. Biological reproducibility was not directly addressed in this study.

Remarks on this clone: What it binds is not known.

Material for sequencing was CD4+ T cells from blood. V gene TRBV5-1 combines with J gene TRBJ2-1; 7 bases line up with TRBD1. The sequence was obtained from a human donor in good health. The DNA for the CDR3 is TGCGCCAGCAGCTTGCAAGGGGGACAGAGCTCCTACAATGAGCAGTTCTTC. This encodes CASSLQGGQSSYNEQFF.